This T cell receptor beta chain was recovered during a study of T cells in Graves' hyperthyroidism and ophthalmopathy. Researchers defined stable Graves' hyperthyroidism as no ophthalmopathy progression within 18 months. Reasons for excluding patients were uncontrolled infection, other autoimmune disease, pregnancy or lactation. Overall study findings and caveats: Model output signaled ophthalmopathy a median 6.5 months ahead of onset. Also found in blood were most expanded thyroid clonotypes above 0.001.

The ends were cut back, 6 bases at V and 4 bases at J, with 7 bases in the middle. Germline V CDR1 and CDR2: MNHNS, SASEGT. The CDR3 sequence is 11 residues long. This clonotype was counted at least ten times. As yet, its antigen is unknown. What was amplified from RNA transcripts were TCR beta CDR3 regions. HTBI primers were employed in a first-round RT-PCR of the TCR CDR3. MiXCR, applied by TCRdb to the multiplex PCR reads, yields one record per CDR3 protein. This table holds fewer than 800,000 distinct CDR3 sequences, roughly 15% found once. The gene calls are TRBV6-1 and TRBJ2-7, with D unresolved. The material sequenced was blood. The clonotype comes from a man younger than 30 with Graves' hyperthyroidism. CDR3 residues: CASSMGYEQYF. CDR3 nucleotide sequence: TGTGCCAGCAGCATGGGTTACGAGCAGTACTTC.